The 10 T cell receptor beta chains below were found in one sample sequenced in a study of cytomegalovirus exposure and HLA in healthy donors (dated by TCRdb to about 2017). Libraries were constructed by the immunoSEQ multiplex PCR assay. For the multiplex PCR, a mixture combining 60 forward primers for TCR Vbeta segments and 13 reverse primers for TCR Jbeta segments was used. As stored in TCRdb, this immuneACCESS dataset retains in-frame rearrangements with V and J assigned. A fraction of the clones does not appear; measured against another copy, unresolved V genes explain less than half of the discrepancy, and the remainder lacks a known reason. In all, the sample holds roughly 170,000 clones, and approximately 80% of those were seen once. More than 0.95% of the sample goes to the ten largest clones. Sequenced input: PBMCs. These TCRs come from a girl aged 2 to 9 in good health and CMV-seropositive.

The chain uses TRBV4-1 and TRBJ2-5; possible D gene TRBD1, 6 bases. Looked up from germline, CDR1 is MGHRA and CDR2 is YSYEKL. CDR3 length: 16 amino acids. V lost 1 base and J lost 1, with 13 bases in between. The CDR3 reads CASSQVFQGLQETQYF. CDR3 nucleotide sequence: TGCGCCAGCAGCCAAGTGTTTCAGGGGCTCCAAGAGACCCAGTACTTC.

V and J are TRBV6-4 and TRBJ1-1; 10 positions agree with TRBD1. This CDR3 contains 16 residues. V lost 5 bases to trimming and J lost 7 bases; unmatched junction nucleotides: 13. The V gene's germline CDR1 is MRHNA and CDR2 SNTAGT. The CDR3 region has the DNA TGTGCCAGCAGTCCCGATATGAGACAGGGGGCGGTTGAAGCTTTCTTT. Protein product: CASSPDMRQGAVEAFF.

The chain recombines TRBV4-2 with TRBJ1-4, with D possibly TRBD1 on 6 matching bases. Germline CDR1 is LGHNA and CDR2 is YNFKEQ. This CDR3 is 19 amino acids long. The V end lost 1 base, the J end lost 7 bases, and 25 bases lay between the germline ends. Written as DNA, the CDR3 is TGTGCCAGCAGCCAAGTGGGGGAGGGGGAATGGACGTGGTTTGAAAAACTGTTTTTT. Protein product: CASSQVGEGEWTWFEKLFF.

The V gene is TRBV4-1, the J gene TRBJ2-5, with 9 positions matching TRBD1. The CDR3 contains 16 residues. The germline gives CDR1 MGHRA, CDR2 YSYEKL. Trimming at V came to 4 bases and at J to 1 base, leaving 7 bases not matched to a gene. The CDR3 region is CASSRSGQGFQETQYF. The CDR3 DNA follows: TGCGCCAGCAGCCGATCGGGACAGGGCTTCCAAGAGACCCAGTACTTC.

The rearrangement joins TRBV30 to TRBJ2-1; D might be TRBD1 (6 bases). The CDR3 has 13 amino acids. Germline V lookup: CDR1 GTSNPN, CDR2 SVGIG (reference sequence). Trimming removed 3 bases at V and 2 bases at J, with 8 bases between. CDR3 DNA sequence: TGTGCCTGGAGCCAGGGGACCTACAATGAGCAGTTCTTC. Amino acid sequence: CAWSQGTYNEQFF.

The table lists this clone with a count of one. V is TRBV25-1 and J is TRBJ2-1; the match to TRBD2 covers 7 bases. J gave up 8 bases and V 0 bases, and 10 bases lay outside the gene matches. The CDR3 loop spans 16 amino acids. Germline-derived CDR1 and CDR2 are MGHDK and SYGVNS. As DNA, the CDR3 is TGTGCCAGCAGTGAATACCCCATTGTGGCGGGAGATGAGCAGTTCTTC. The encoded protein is CASSEYPIVAGDEQFF. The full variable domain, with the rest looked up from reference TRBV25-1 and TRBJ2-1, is EADIYQTPRYLVIGTGKKITLECSQTMGHDKMYWYQQDPGMELHLIHYSYGVNSTEKGDLSSESTVSRIRTEHFPLTLESARPSHTSQYLCASSEYPIVAGDEQFFGPGTRLTVL.

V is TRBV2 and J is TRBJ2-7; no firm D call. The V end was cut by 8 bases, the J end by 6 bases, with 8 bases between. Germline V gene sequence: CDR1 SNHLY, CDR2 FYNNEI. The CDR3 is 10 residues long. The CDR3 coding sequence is TGTGCCAGCGTTTCCCGCGAGCAGTACTTC. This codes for CASVSREQYF.

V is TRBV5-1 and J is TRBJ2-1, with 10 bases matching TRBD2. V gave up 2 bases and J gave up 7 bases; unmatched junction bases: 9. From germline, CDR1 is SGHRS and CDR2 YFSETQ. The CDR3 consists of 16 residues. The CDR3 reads CASSFGSGRAVNEQFF. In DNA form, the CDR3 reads TGCGCCAGCAGCTTCGGGAGCGGGAGGGCCGTAAATGAGCAGTTCTTC.

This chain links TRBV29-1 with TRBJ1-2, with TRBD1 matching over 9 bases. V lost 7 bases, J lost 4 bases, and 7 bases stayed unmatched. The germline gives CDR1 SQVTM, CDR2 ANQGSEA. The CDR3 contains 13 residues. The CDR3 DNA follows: TGCAGCGCTTGGACAGGGGTAGGCTATGGCTACACCTTC. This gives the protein CSAWTGVGYGYTF.

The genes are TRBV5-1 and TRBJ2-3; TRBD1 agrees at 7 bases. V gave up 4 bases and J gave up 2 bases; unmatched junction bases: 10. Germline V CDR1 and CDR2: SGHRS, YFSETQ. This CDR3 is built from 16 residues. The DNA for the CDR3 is TGCGCCAGCAGCGCAACCCGGGACAGCTTCACAGATACGCAGTATTTT. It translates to CASSATRDSFTDTQYF.